Below, one TCR beta chain is given with its context. The specificity of this receptor is unknown. Nothing much larger sits one base from this clone, and base qualities are not available. For TCR beta library preparation, 1.5 to 2.5 micrograms of genomic DNA were extracted from the cryopreserved PBMCs. High-throughput TCR beta sequencing was performed on longitudinal blood samples from CLL patients receiving ibrutinib monotherapy. The patients took part in an open-label, single-center phase 2 trial of ibrutinib monotherapy. Each clonotype received, on average, approximately 9.9x coverage in deep resolution sequencing performed on a MiSeq, where the target depth lay between 1 in 1 million and 1 in 200,000 T cells. The immunoSEQ hsTCRB Kit was used to generate TCR beta libraries. The source study handled its data this way. The data were analyzed with ImmunoSEQ Analyzer and ImmunoSEQ Data Assistant, and V, D and J gene assignments followed IMGT definitions. Clonality was computed as one minus normalized Shannon entropy of productive rearrangement frequencies, ranging from 0 to 1. Only overrepresented clonotypes making up at least 0.05% of each patient's repertoire were included in the public clonotype analysis. About a dozen repertoires from age-matched healthy donors, obtained from immuneACCESS, served as clonality controls. The immuneACCESS repertoire file appears here via TCRdb, limited to in-frame rearrangements. These files lack a portion of the clones; in checked studies, under half of the deficit traces to unresolved V genes, and the cause of the others is not known. The V and J calls and clone size were taken over from that table, and D and trimming were inferred from the DNA. Here the sample has fewer than 90,000 clones; just over 85% occur a single time. The ten top clones hold roughly 5% of the sample.

The data belong to a study of cytotoxic CD8 clonotypes in ibrutinib-treated CLL (dated by TCRdb to about 2021). Describing the broader study: In this cohort, approximately 14 patients were treatment-naive and about a dozen were relapsed/refractory, while 17 to 18 had unmutated IGHV. On average, each sample yielded around 250,000 productive templates and around 100,000 productive rearrangements. Cryopreserved peripheral blood mononuclear cells were collected before treatment, at response, and at either disease progression or sustained remission. Partial responses were observed in about 24 patients and complete responses in 2; after a median follow-up of around 68 months, remission was maintained in 15 or so patients and progression was observed in around twelve. The response samples were drawn at a median of roughly twelve months into treatment, with a range of about 6 to 36 months. Longitudinal samples were obtainable from 26 of the 86 participants in the trial. The study at large found these results: Public clonotypes were rare and either shrank or stayed stable during treatment, and the rise in clonality at ibrutinib response reflected expansion of private clonotypes. Clonality increased at ibrutinib response, stayed stable in sustained remission, and fell back toward baseline at progression. Sustained-remission and progressing patients did not have matched sampling times, and lymph node repertoires were not examined. Baseline clonality was found to be higher than that of age-matched healthy donors and was strongly correlated with circulating CD8+ T-cell counts.

Counted from cysteine to phenylalanine, this CDR3 has 14 amino acids. The retained sequence is limited to the CDR3, 42 bases, with the frame set at the first base. CDR1 and CDR2 are drawn from the germline V gene (reference sequence): MNHEY, SMNVEV. Ends trimmed: V by 6 bases, J by 5 bases; bases unmatched to a gene: 10. The sequence came from a human donor with chronic lymphocytic leukemia. This specimen consisted of PBMCs, obtained before ibrutinib treatment. The chain joins TRBV27 to TRBJ2-7; 7 nucleotides in the junction match TRBD1. The CDR3 corresponds to CASRPGTATHEQYF. The DNA is TGTGCCAGCAGACCCGGGACAGCAACCCACGAGCAGTACTTC.